The clone carrying this TCR beta chain was observed at least ten times. The CDR3 totals 17 residues. The V gene lost 4 bases and the J gene lost 2 bases, with 21 bases spanning the gap. Germline V gene lookup returns CDR1 SGHDT and CDR2 YYEEEE. The data belong to a study of T cells in Graves' hyperthyroidism and ophthalmopathy. Amplified TCR beta CDR3 regions came from RNA transcripts. TCR CDR3 underwent first-round RT-PCR with the HTBI primer set. TCRdb reanalysed the multiplex PCR reads using MiXCR and keeps one entry per CDR3 protein. The sample contains 400,000 to 600,000 distinct CDR3 sequences, around 20% of which appear only once.

This TCR was recovered from a young man with Graves' hyperthyroidism. The gene calls are TRBV5-6 and TRBJ1-1, with D uncertain. The material sequenced was blood. CDR3 sequence: CASSLRPPGLENTEAFF. CDR3 nucleotides: TGTGCCAGCAGCCTCCGGCCGCCTGGGTTAGAAAACACTGAAGCTTTCTTT.